Listed below are T cell receptor beta chains from one sample, sequenced in a study of cytomegalovirus exposure and HLA in healthy donors. Libraries were prepared by immunoSEQ multiplex PCR; TCRdb keeps only in-frame clonotypes and omits some of them. The sample lists around 140,000 clones, 65% to 80% occurring once. The sequenced material came from PBMCs. The receptors shown here come from a man aged 35-49 years in good health and CMV-seropositive. Each CDR3 is given without its conserved first and last residue.

v_call,j_call,cdr3_aa
TRBV29-1,TRBJ2-1,SVRQGSLLLSYNEQF
TRBV13,TRBJ2-7,ASSLGPGLEAHEQY
TRBV10-3,TRBJ2-7,AISEILGQGSYEQY
TRBV28,TRBJ2-1,ASSLFSGSIHEQF
TRBV15,TRBJ2-7,ATSRVAGANYEQY
TRBV2,TRBJ2-7,ASSHRNIGYEQY
TRBV15,TRBJ1-2,ATSRGIGRAVYGYT
TRBV7-9,TRBJ2-3,ANGPPQRYTDTQY
TRBV11-2,TRBJ2-1,ASSLSAGVYNEQF
TRBV6-5,TRBJ2-2,ASSGTGWSGELF
TRBV11-2,.,ASSRPGTNLLYEQY
TRBV12-5,TRBJ2-1,ASGQPQLAGGINEQF
TRBV7-2,TRBJ2-7,ASSASGRAGD
TRBV4-3,TRBJ2-7,ASSPTNRGYEQY
TRBV5-6,TRBJ1-4,ASSLGGEPKSEKLF
TRBV7-2,TRBJ2-7,ASSLALAGADEQY
TRBV25-1,TRBJ1-2,ASSEEGVGYT
TRBV29-1,TRBJ1-1,SGGVRGGDTEAF
TRBV4-3,TRBJ1-5,ASSQDAISNQPQH
TRBV29-1,TRBJ2-3,SGSPLAEALDTQY
TRBV6-6,TRBJ2-7,ATRRGGYEQY
TRBV5-8,TRBJ1-5,ASSLGTARNQPQH
TRBV5-6,TRBJ1-2,ASSLVGGYGYT
TRBV7-2,TRBJ1-2,ASSGTGGVHT
TRBV6-1,TRBJ2-7,ASSEGQGTYEQY
TRBV6-1,TRBJ2-1,ASSASLATSYNEQF
TRBV9,TRBJ2-2,ASGGKGLARLRNTGELF
TRBV7-2,TRBJ2-7,ASSFLAGVDEQY
TRBV4-1,TRBJ2-5,ASSQEGEGETQY
TRBV5-4,TRBJ2-5,ASSSQPGQGETQY
TRBV19,TRBJ2-7,ASSMLTGSYYEQY
TRBV7-9,TRBJ2-4,ASSLGDGLGRNIQY
TRBV7-6,TRBJ2-5,ASSPRGAGVGGTQY
TRBV5-6,TRBJ2-3,ASSSPGGHTDTQY
TRBV19,TRBJ1-1,ASSLQILAPEAF
TRBV5-1,TRBJ2-5,ASSSIIASRETQY
TRBV29-1,TRBJ2-3,SVGTGKDTQY
TRBV7-9,TRBJ2-3,ASSSTGGLTTDTQY
TRBV27,TRBJ1-1,ASSPRPGGSEAF
TRBV28,TRBJ2-7,ASSQVAVEQY
TRBV4-1,TRBJ2-1,ASSQAGYNEQF
TRBV6-5,TRBJ2-5,ATAERGGYQETQY
TRBV7-8,TRBJ2-7,ASSFPSGLADEQY
TRBV7-2,TRBJ2-3,ASSIVSGSGTDTQY
TRBV15,TRBJ2-7,ATSRATAYATYEQY
TRBV27,TRBJ2-6,ASIPVSGAEGANVLT
TRBV25-1,TRBJ2-1,ASSEFRLAGGNEQF
TRBV11-2,TRBJ2-4,ASSPGSSKNSQY
TRBV7-3,TRBJ2-6,SSSSGLAGTSSGANVLT
TRBV28,TRBJ2-1,ASSLSGTGPYNEQF
TRBV29-1,TRBJ2-1,NVEGGSGSYNEQF
TRBV19,TRBJ1-5,ASSIGGAVGSNQPQH
TRBV7-9,TRBJ2-1,ASSSTSGRALVSYNEQF
TRBV6-1,TRBJ2-3,ASSEGLAATDTQY
TRBV11-2,TRBJ2-2,ASTPLATSAILTGELF
TRBV11-2,TRBJ2-2,ASSLSGIGGELF
TRBV27,TRBJ1-1,ASSYQESNTEAF